This T cell receptor beta chain was documented in a study of shared clonotypes between healthy human individuals. As for this clone: Its specificity is not known.

Broader study findings: In having few donors, the study represented limited genetic and exposure-history diversity. Sampling was confined to blood; repertoires within tissues likely differ.

A CD45RA-negative memory subset and a CD45RA+ naive subset were separated from the CD4+ cells. TCRdb's copy holds only in-frame clones and misses some; the assay was immunoSEQ multiplex PCR. The data show over a million clones, about 96% seen once. The source material was naive CD4+ T cells sorted from blood. Subset indicated: CD45RA+ positively selected. This sequence originates from a man aged 30 to 39 in good health.

The CDR3 loop reads CASRPLGWGDEQYF. CDR3 DNA: TGTGCCAGCAGACCCCTAGGTTGGGGTGACGAGCAGTACTTC. The chain employs TRBV11-2 and TRBJ2-7; D is ambiguous. The V end was cut by 6 bases, the J end by 5 bases, with 17 bases between. Germline V gives CDR1 SGHAT, CDR2 FQNNGV. This CDR3 region has 14 residues.